A single count supports the clone carrying this TCR beta chain. The source of the sample is a study of shared T cell receptors in the human thymus. The V gene's germline CDR1 is MGHRA and CDR2 YSYEKL. The V gene end was trimmed by 4 bases and the J gene end by 2 bases; junction bases not matched to a gene: 11. The CDR3 length is 16 residues. The repertoire was sequenced with immunoSEQ multiplex PCR; TCRdb's copy has only in-frame clones and lacks some. This sample has approximately 730,000 clones, with 70% to 90% found just once. The same specimen was also included in a second study, on human thymus T cells.

This clonotype was obtained from a girl under three years old with a congenital heart defect. The sequenced sample consisted of thymocytes. The chain couples TRBV4-1 to TRBJ2-7, with 7 bases lining up with TRBD1. This chain's CDR3 is CASSPKPPDRTYEQYF. CDR3 DNA sequence: TGCGCCAGCAGCCCCAAGCCCCCGGACAGGACCTACGAGCAGTACTTC.